This T cell receptor (beta chain) was sequenced during a study of OX40 agonist ivuxolimab in advanced cancers. Whole-study context: The eligibility criteria allowed prior anti-PD-1, anti-PD-L1 or anti-CTLA-4 therapy, and around 38% had some. Three patients got partial responses; one had hepatocellular carcinoma and two had cutaneous melanoma.

Trimming left V 1 base short and J 7 bases short, with 13 bases between. CDR1 and CDR2 (germline): GTSNPN, SVGIG (reference sequence). The length of the CDR3 is 13 residues. Findings and limits, study-wide: Among the nonresponders, some also had low normalized T-cell clonal expansion.

This clone was recorded only once. Its specificity is unknown. The repertoire was sequenced with immunoSEQ multiplex PCR; TCRdb's copy has only in-frame clones and lacks some. The sample records approximately 60,000 clones, 84% being singletons. The receptor's source is an adult with an advanced solid tumor such as melanoma, head and neck, liver or kidney cancer. This material consisted of CD4+ or CD8+ T cells sorted from blood, taken in a trial of the OX40 agonist ivuxolimab. This sequence joins TRBV30 and TRBJ1-2, with a possible D match to TRBD1 (6 bases). As DNA, the CDR3 is TGTGCCTGGAGTGAGGGGGGATTGGGTGGCTACACCTTC. Its translation is CAWSEGGLGGYTF.